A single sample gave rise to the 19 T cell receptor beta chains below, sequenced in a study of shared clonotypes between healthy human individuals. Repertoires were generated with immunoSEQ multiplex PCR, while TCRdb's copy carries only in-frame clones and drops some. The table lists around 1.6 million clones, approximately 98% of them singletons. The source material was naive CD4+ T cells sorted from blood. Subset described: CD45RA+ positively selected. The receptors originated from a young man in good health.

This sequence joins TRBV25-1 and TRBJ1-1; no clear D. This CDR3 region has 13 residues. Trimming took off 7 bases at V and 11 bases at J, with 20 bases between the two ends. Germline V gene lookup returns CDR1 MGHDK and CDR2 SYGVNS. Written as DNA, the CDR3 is TGTGCCAGCACCCAAGGGCCTCTGCTTGGGGCTTTCTTT. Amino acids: CASTQGPLLGAFF.

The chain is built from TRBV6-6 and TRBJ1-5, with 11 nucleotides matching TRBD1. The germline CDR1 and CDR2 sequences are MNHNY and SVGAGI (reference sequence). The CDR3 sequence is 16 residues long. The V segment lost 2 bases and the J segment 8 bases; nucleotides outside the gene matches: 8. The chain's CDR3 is CASSYPPDRGHEPQHF. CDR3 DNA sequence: TGTGCCAGCAGTTACCCCCCGGACAGGGGGCATGAGCCCCAGCATTTT.

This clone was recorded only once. The CDR3 DNA reads TGTGCCACCAGCAGTCTTACAGGTAGCAATCAGCCCCAGCATTTT. Protein product: CATSSLTGSNQPQHF. This chain joins TRBV15 and TRBJ1-5; D is possibly TRBD1 (5 bases). Germline CDR1 is LNHNV and CDR2 is YYDKDF (reference sequence). The CDR3 extends over 15 amino acids. The ends were cut back, 3 bases at V and 0 bases at J, with 9 bases in the middle. Combining the CDR3 with reference TRBV15 and TRBJ1-5 gives the whole variable domain DAMVIQNPRYQVTQFGKPVTLSCSQTLNHNVMYWYQQKSSQAPKLLFHYYDKDFNNEADTPDNFQSRRPNTSFCFLDIRSPGLGDTAMYLCATSSLTGSNQPQHFGDGTRLSIL.

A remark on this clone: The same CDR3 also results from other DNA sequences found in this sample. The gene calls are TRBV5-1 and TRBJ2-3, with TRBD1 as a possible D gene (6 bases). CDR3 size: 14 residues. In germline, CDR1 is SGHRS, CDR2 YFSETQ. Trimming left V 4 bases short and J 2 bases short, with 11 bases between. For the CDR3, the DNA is TGCGCCAGCAGCCCCGGACAGACCACAGATACGCAGTATTTT. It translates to CASSPGQTTDTQYF.

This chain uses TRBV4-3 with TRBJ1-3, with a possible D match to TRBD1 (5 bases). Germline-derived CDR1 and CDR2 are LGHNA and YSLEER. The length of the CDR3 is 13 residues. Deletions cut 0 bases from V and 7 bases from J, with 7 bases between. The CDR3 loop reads CASSQDRANTIYF. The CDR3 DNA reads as TGCGCCAGCAGCCAAGACAGGGCTAACACCATATATTTT.

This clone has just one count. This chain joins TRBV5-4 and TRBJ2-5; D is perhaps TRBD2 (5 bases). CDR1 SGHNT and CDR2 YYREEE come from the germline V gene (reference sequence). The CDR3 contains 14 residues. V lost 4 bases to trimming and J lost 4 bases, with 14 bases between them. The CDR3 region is CASSPDRTLETQYF. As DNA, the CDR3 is TGTGCCAGCAGCCCGGACCGGACTCTAGAGACCCAGTACTTC. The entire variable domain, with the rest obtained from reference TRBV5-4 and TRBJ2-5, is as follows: ETGVTQSPTHLIKTRGQQVTLRCSSQSGHNTVSWYQQALGQGPQFIFQYYREEENGRGNFPPRFSGLQFPNYSSELNVNALELDDSALYLCASSPDRTLETQYFGPGTRLLVL.

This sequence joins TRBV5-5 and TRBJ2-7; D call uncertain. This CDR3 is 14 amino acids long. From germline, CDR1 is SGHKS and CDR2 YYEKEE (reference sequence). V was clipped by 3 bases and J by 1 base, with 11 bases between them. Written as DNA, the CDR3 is TGTGCCAGCAGCTCCCCGGGTGATTCCTACGAGCAGTACTTC. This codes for CASSSPGDSYEQYF.

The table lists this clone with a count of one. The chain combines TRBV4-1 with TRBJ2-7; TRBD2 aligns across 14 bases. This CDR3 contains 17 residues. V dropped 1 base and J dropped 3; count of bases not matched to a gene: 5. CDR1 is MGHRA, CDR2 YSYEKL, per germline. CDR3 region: CASSQATSGGGLYEQYF. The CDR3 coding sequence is TGCGCCAGCAGCCAAGCGACTAGCGGGGGGGGACTCTACGAGCAGTACTTC.

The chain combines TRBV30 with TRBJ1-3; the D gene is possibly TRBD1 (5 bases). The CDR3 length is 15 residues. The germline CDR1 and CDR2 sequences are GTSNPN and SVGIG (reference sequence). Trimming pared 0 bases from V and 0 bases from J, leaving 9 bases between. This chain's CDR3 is CAWSVGRASGNTIYF. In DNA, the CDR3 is TGTGCCTGGAGTGTAGGCAGGGCCTCTGGAAACACCATATATTTT.

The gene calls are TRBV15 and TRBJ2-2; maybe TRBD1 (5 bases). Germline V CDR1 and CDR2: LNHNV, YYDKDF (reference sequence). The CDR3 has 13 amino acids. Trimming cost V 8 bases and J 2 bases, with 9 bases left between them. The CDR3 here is CATLDRNTGELFF. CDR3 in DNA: TGTGCCACCCTCGACAGAAACACCGGGGAGCTGTTTTTT.

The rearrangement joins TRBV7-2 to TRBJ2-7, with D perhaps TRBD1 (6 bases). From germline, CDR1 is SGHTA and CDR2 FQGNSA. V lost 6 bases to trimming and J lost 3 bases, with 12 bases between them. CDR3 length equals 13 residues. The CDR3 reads CASSQQGNYEQYF. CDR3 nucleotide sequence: TGTGCCAGCAGTCAGCAGGGGAACTACGAGCAGTACTTC.

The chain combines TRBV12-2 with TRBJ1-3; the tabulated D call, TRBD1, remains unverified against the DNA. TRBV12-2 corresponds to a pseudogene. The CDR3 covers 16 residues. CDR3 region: CASRPVDRAAGNTIYF. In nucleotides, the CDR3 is TGTGCAAGTCGCCCCGTCGACAGGGCCGCTGGAAACACCATATATTTT.

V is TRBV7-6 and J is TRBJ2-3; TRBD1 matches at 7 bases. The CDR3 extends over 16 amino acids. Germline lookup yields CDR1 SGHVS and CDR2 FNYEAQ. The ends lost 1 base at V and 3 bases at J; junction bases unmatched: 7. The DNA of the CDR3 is TGTGCCAGCAGCTTAGGAGGACAGGTTGGGACAGATACGCAGTATTTT. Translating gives CASSLGGQVGTDTQYF. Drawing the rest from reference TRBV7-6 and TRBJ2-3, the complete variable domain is GAGVSQSPRYKVTKRGQDVALRCDPISGHVSLYWYRQALGQGPEFLTYFNYEAQQDKSGLPNDRFSAERPEGSISTLTIQRTEQRDSAMYRCASSLGGQVGTDTQYFGPGTRLTVL.

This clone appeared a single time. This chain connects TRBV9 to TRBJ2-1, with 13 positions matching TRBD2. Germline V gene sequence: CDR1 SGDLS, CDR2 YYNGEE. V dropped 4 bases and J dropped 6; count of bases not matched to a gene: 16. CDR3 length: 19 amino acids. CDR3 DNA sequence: TGTGCCAGCAGCCCGAAGACTAGCGGGAGGCCCTTTCCATGCAATGAGCAGTTCTTC. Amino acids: CASSPKTSGRPFPCNEQFF.

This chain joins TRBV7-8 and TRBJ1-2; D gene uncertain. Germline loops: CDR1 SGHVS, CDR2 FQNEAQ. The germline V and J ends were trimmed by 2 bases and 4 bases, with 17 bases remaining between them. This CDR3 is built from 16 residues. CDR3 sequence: CASSLRTATDGYGYTF. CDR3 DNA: TGTGCCAGCAGCTTAAGAACCGCCACGGATGGCTATGGCTACACCTTC.

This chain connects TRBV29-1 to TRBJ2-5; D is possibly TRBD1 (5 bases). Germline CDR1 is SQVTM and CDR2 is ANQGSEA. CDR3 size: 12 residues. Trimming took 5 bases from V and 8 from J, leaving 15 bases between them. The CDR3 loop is CSVWQGVATQYF. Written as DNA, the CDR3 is TGCAGCGTTTGGCAAGGGGTCGCAACCCAGTACTTC.

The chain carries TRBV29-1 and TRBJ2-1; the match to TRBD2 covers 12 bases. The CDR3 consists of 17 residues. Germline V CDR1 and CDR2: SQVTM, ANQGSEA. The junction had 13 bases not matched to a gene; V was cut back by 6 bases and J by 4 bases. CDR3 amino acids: CSVVGLAGIHIYNEQFF. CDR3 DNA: TGCAGCGTCGTTGGACTAGCGGGAATTCATATTTACAATGAGCAGTTCTTC.

CDR3 in amino acids: CASSFWATRETQYF. The CDR3 DNA sequence: TGTGCCAGCAGTTTCTGGGCAACACGGGAGACCCAGTACTTC. The V call is TRBV27, the J call TRBJ2-5, with D unresolved. Trimming shortened V by 3 bases and J by 5 bases, and 13 bases separated the two germline ends. The germline gives CDR1 MNHEY, CDR2 SMNVEV (reference sequence). This CDR3 contains 14 residues.

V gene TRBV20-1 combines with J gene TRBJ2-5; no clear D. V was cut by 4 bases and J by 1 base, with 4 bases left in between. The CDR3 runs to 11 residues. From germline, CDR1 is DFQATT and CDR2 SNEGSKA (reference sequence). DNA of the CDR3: TGCAGTGCTAACGGCCAAGAGACCCAGTACTTC. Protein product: CSANGQETQYF.